This T cell receptor (beta chain) was retrieved from a study of blood T cell repertoires in COVID-19. The CDR3 extends over 14 amino acids. The germline V gene has CDR1 MDHEN and CDR2 SYDVKM. With 11 bases removed from V and 0 bases from J, the gap between germline ends came to 15 bases. This clone occurred once. The method was immunoSEQ multiplex PCR; TCRdb's version includes in-frame clones alone and lacks a portion of them. The sample contains around 130,000 clones, around 89% of which appear only once. The genes are TRBV28 and TRBJ2-3, with D maybe TRBD1 (5 bases). The clonotype was recovered from a man in his fifties with active or convalescent COVID-19. Sequences were obtained from peripheral blood. The CDR3 bases are TGTGCCTCCCAGTCGGACATAAGCACAGATACGCAGTATTTT. Amino acids: CASQSDISTDTQYF.